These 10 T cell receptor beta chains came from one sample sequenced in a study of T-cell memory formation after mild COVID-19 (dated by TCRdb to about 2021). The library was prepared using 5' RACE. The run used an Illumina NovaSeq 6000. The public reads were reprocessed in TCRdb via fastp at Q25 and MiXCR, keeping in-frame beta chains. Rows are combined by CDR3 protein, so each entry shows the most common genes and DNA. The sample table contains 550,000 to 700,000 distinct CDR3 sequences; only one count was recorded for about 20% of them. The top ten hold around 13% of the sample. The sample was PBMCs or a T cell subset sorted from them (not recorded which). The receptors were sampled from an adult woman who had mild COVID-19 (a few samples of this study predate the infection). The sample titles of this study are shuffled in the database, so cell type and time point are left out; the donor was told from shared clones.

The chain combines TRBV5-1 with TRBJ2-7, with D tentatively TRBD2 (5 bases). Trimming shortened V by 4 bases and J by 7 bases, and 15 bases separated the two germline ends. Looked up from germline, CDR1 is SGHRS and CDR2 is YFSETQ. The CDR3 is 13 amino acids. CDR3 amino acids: CASSGLESWEQYF. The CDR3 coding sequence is TGCGCCAGCAGCGGACTCGAGAGCTGGGAGCAGTACTTC.

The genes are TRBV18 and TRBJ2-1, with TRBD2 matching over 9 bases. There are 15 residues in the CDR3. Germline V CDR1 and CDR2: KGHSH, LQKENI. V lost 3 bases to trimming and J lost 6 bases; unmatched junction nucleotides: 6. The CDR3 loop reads CASSPRPSGTNEQFF. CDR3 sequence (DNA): TGTGCCAGCTCACCGAGGCCTAGCGGGACCAATGAGCAGTTCTTC.

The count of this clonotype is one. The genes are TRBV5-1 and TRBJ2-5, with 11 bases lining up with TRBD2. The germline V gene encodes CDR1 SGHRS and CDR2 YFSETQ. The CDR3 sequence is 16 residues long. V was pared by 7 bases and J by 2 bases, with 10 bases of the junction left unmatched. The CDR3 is CASRTLSGGDQETQYF. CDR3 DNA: TGCGCCAGCCGGACCCTTAGCGGGGGGGATCAAGAGACCCAGTACTTC. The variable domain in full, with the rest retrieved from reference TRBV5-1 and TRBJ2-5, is KAGVTQTPRYLIKTRGQQVTLSCSPISGHRSVSWYQQTPGQGLQFLFEYFSETQRNKGNFPGRFSGRQFSNSRSEMNVSTLELGDSALYLCASRTLSGGDQETQYFGPGTRLLVL.

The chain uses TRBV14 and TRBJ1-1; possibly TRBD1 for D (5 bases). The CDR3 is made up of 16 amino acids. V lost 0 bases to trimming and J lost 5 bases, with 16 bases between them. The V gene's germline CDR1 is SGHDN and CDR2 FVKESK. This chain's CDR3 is CASSQDVRARGTEAFF. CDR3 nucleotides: TGTGCCAGCAGCCAAGATGTCAGGGCCCGGGGGACTGAAGCTTTCTTT.

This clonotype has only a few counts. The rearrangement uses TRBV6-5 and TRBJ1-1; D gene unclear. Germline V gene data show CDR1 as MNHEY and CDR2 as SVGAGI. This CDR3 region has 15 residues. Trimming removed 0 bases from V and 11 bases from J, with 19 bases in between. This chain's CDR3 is CASSYSHREGLYAFF. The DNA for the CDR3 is TGTGCCAGCAGTTACTCCCACAGAGAGGGCCTCTACGCTTTCTTT.

The CDR3 reads CAVTLKRGLAKSTDTQYF. For the CDR3, the DNA is TGTGCCGTCACCCTTAAGCGGGGACTAGCGAAAAGCACAGATACGCAGTATTTT. The chain carries TRBV12-3 or TRBV12-4 and TRBJ2-3, with 10 positions matching TRBD2. This CDR3 has 18 residues. The ends lost 11 bases at V and 0 bases at J; junction bases unmatched: 17.

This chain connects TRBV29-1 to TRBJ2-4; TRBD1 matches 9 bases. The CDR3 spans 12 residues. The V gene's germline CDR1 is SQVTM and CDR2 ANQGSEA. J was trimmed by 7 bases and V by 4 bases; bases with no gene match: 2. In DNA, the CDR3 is TGCAGCGTTGGGGACAGGGCCAACATTCAGTACTTC. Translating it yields CSVGDRANIQYF.

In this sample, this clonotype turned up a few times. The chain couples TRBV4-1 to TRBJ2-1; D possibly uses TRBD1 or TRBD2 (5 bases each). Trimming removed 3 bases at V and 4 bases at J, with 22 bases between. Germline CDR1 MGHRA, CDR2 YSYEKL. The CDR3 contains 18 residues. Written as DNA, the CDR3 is TGCGCCAGCAGCCACTCAGACGGGGCCCCGCGGGCATACAATGAGCAGTTCTTC. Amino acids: CASSHSDGAPRAYNEQFF.

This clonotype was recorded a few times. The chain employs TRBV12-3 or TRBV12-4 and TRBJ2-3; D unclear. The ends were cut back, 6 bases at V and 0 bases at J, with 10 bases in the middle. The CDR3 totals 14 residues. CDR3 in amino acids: CASRRASSTDTQYF. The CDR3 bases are TGTGCCAGCAGACGGGCCTCTAGCACAGATACGCAGTATTTT.

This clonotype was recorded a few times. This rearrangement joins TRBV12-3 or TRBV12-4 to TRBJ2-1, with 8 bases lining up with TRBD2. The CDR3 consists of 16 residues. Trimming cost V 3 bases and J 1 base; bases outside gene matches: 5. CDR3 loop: CASSFPGLGSYNEQFF. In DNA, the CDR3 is TGTGCCAGCAGTTTCCCGGGACTAGGGTCCTACAATGAGCAGTTCTTC.